This T cell receptor beta chain came from a study of blood T cell repertoires in COVID-19. About the study: In each case, the material was cDNA or gDNA derived from T cells, B-cell-depleted T cells, or PBMCs.

CDR3 length: 16 amino acids. In the original processing: Estimation of nucleated cell counts was performed using reference gene primer amplification. This table comes from immunoSEQ multiplex PCR, and its TCRdb copy is limited to in-frame clones, with some not included. V, J and clone size are those of that table, while D and trimming were read from the DNA. The sample consists of hundreds of thousands of clones, around 84% of them appearing once. V is TRBV21-1 and J is TRBJ1-3; the table's TRBD1 call for D was not verified on the DNA. TRBV21-1 is assigned pseudogene status. The sequenced sample was peripheral blood. The clonotype comes from a human donor in a cohort sampled during active COVID-19. The CDR3 spells CASSSPGQGCGNTIYF. The CDR3, as DNA: TGTGCCAGCAGCTCACCGGGACAGGGTTGTGGAAACACCATATATTTT.